The 21 T cell receptor beta chains in this list originate from one sample, sequenced in a study of OX40 agonist ivuxolimab in advanced cancers. The repertoire was sequenced with immunoSEQ multiplex PCR; TCRdb's copy has only in-frame clones and lacks some. The table lists more than 30,000 clones, 75% to 90% of them singletons. This sample comprised CD4+ or CD8+ T cells sorted from blood, obtained in a trial of the OX40 agonist ivuxolimab. Source of these receptors: an adult with an advanced solid tumor such as melanoma, head and neck, liver or kidney cancer.

This chain uses TRBV2 with TRBJ1-1; TRBD1 might be the D (5 bases). The CDR3 runs 12 residues. Germline V gene lookup returns CDR1 SNHLY and CDR2 FYNNEI. This CDR3 is CAGSGRTHEAFF. In nucleotides, the CDR3 is TGTGCTGGATCGGGACGGACGCATGAAGCTTTCTTT.

V is TRBV28 and J is TRBJ2-2; 10 bases fit TRBD2. CDR3 length: 16 residues. Germline V CDR1 and CDR2: MDHEN, SYDVKM. Trimming removed 5 bases from V and 1 base from J; junction bases left unmatched: 4. The CDR3 DNA reads as TGTGCCAGCAGTCACGGACTAGCGGAGAACACCGGGGAGCTGTTTTTT. Amino acid sequence: CASSHGLAENTGELFF.

In its sample, this clone ranks as medium-sized. The chain has TRBV7-9 and TRBJ2-7; TRBD2 aligns across 7 bases. Germline trimming cut 3 bases from V and 3 bases from J; bases unmatched to any gene: 8. Germline V lookup: CDR1 SEHNR, CDR2 FQNEAQ (reference sequence). The CDR3 runs 15 residues. The DNA of the CDR3 is TGTGCCAGCAGCTTTCGAATAGGGACTAACTACGAGCAGTACTTC. This gives the protein CASSFRIGTNYEQYF.

The gene calls are TRBV11-3 and TRBJ2-7; no firm D call. The CDR3 is 13 amino acids. Germline CDR1 reads SGHNT; CDR2 reads YENEEA. V lost 5 bases and J lost 6, with 14 bases in between. The CDR3: CASSPGWGREQYF. The CDR3 DNA is TGTGCCAGCAGCCCCGGCTGGGGTCGCGAGCAGTACTTC.

This chain joins TRBV6-5 and TRBJ1-2, with 8 positions matching TRBD1. Trimming removed 3 bases from V and 8 bases from J; junction bases left unmatched: 14. The length of the CDR3 is 16 residues. Germline CDR1 is MNHEY and CDR2 is SVGAGI. This CDR3 is CASSYQRWTGRSGYTF. In DNA, the CDR3 is TGTGCCAGCAGTTATCAGCGCTGGACAGGGAGGTCCGGCTACACCTTC.

This rearrangement joins TRBV19 to TRBJ2-7; 9 bases align to TRBD1. J was trimmed by 2 bases and V by 3 bases; bases with no gene match: 5. The germline V gene encodes CDR1 LNHDA and CDR2 SQIVND (reference sequence). The CDR3 extends over 15 amino acids. CDR3 nucleotide sequence: TGTGCCAGTAGTATCCGGGACAGGGTCCCCTACGAGCAGTACTTC. Its protein is CASSIRDRVPYEQYF.

The chain combines TRBV6-1 with TRBJ2-3; no firm D call. The CDR3 is 15 residues long. The ends were cut back, 3 bases at V and 3 bases at J, with 13 bases in the middle. Germline V gene data show CDR1 as MNHNS and CDR2 as SASEGT. CDR3 nucleotides: TGTGCCAGCAGTGAGGATCCGATTCGTACAGATACGCAGTATTTT. Its protein product is CASSEDPIRTDTQYF.

The chain couples TRBV10-3 to TRBJ1-1; TRBD1 agrees at 10 bases. After removal of 2 bases from V and 0 bases from J, the junction contained 3 bases not matched to a gene. CDR3 size: 16 residues. The V gene's germline CDR1 is ENHRY and CDR2 SYGVKD. The CDR3 sequence is CAISEGTGVLNTEAFF. The DNA of the CDR3 is TGTGCCATCAGTGAGGGGACAGGGGTACTGAACACTGAAGCTTTCTTT.

The J gene is TRBJ2-7, the V gene TRBV5-1, with D possibly being TRBD2 (6 bases). The germline gives CDR1 SGHRS, CDR2 YFSETQ. The CDR3 runs 15 residues. V lost 0 bases and J lost 0, with 10 bases in between. CDR3 nucleotides: TGCGCCAGCAGCTTGGGGGTAGCGGTCTCCTACGAGCAGTACTTC. Encoded protein: CASSLGVAVSYEQYF.

Comment on this clone: The sample contains more than one DNA sequence encoding this CDR3. The chain couples TRBV9 to TRBJ1-4; no reliable D call. The CDR3 extends over 14 amino acids. V was clipped by 0 bases and J by 4 bases, with 7 bases between them. Per germline, CDR1 SGDLS and CDR2 YYNGEE. The CDR3 DNA is TGTGCCAGCAGCGTAGGTCGATATAATGAAAAACTGTTTTTT. It encodes CASSVGRYNEKLFF.

The CDR3 reads CSVEKKGQGSYEQYF. The CDR3, as DNA: TGCAGCGTTGAAAAAAAGGGACAGGGGTCCTACGAGCAGTACTTC. V gene TRBV29-1 combines with J gene TRBJ2-7; 10 bases are a match to TRBD1. This CDR3 is built from 15 residues. V was clipped by 2 bases and J by 1 base; unmatched bases: 5. The germline V gene encodes CDR1 SQVTM and CDR2 ANQGSEA.

This chain links TRBV9 with TRBJ2-3; D gene ambiguous. The CDR3 totals 14 residues. Germline values: CDR1 SGDLS, CDR2 YYNGEE. Trimming took off 3 bases at V and 2 bases at J, with 10 bases between the two ends. CDR3 sequence reads: CASSELRFTDTQYF. Written as DNA, the CDR3 is TGTGCCAGCAGCGAACTCAGATTCACAGATACGCAGTATTTT.

This clone was detected once. Within the sample, other DNA sequences also encode this same CDR3. The CDR3 DNA reads as TGTGCCAGCAGTTTAGCTCGGAGCCTGGTGTATGAGCAGTTCTTC. Its protein is CASSLARSLVYEQFF. The chain uses TRBV27 and TRBJ2-1; D unclear. Looked up from germline, CDR1 is MNHEY and CDR2 is SMNVEV (reference sequence). This CDR3 spans 15 amino acids. The V end was cut by 2 bases, the J end by 8 bases, with 16 bases between.

This clone turned up a few times. The V gene is TRBV28, the J gene TRBJ2-2; D perhaps matches TRBD2 (6 bases). Per germline, CDR1 MDHEN and CDR2 SYDVKM. Trimming left V 6 bases short and J 7 bases short, with 12 bases between. The CDR3 contains 13 residues. DNA of the CDR3: TGTGCCAGCAGCAGAGGGGAGGTCGGGGAGCTGTTTTTT. Amino acids: CASSRGEVGELFF.

The chain joins TRBV2 to TRBJ2-7; D uncertain. Trimming shortened V by 8 bases and J by 4 bases, and 9 bases separated the two germline ends. This CDR3 has 11 amino acids. The germline gives CDR1 SNHLY, CDR2 FYNNEI. Here the CDR3 reads CASGDHYEQYF. DNA for the CDR3: TGTGCCAGCGGGGATCATTACGAGCAGTACTTC.

This chain connects TRBV7-9 to TRBJ2-5; a possible D gene is TRBD1 (5 bases). Trimming shortened V by 5 bases and J by 0 bases, and 22 bases separated the two germline ends. The CDR3 covers 18 residues. Germline-derived CDR1 and CDR2 are SEHNR and FQNEAQ (reference sequence). CDR3 loop: CASSPPRVGARYQETQYF. CDR3 sequence (DNA): TGTGCCAGCAGCCCTCCTAGGGTAGGGGCCCGGTACCAAGAGACCCAGTACTTC.

J is TRBJ2-2 and V is TRBV7-9; D ambiguous. This CDR3 has 13 amino acids. Germline-derived CDR1 and CDR2 are SEHNR and FQNEAQ (reference sequence). V lost 1 base, J lost 6 bases, and 6 bases lay in between. CDR3 coding DNA: TGTGCCAGCAGCTTAGTAGGGCCCGGGGAGCTGTTTTTT. Residues: CASSLVGPGELFF.

This sequence joins TRBV4-1 and TRBJ2-7, with TRBD1 as a possible D gene (6 bases). The germline gives CDR1 MGHRA, CDR2 YSYEKL. Trimming stripped 3 bases from V and 4 bases from J, with 16 bases between. This CDR3 region has 15 residues. CDR3 nucleotide sequence: TGCGCCAGCAGCCAGGCATCTCCAGGACAGTACGAGCAGTACTTC. Its protein product is CASSQASPGQYEQYF.

The chain carries TRBV6-5 and TRBJ2-1; 9 bases are shared with TRBD1. The length of the CDR3 is 16 residues. Germline V gene sequence: CDR1 MNHEY, CDR2 SVGAGI. The V and J ends lost 2 bases and 4 bases, in that order; junction bases with no gene match: 6. The CDR3 protein is CASSYSGTGIYNEQFF. CDR3 sequence (DNA): TGTGCCAGCAGTTACAGCGGGACAGGGATTTACAATGAGCAGTTCTTC.

Written as DNA, the CDR3 is TGCGCCAGCAGCCCCTCCCGGGGACAGTACTATGGCTACACCTTC. Encoded protein: CASSPSRGQYYGYTF. The chain combines TRBV4-3 with TRBJ1-2, with 7 bases fitting TRBD1. Per the germline V gene, CDR1 is LGHNA and CDR2 is YSLEER. The ends lost 4 bases at V and 3 bases at J; junction bases unmatched: 8. The CDR3 has 15 amino acids.

The CDR3 DNA reads TGCGCCAGCAGCTTGGTTGTCGGCACGAAAGAGACCCAGTACTTC. This codes for CASSLVVGTKETQYF. The chain recombines TRBV5-1 with TRBJ2-5; D call uncertain. Trimming cost V 0 bases and J 3 bases, with 12 bases left between them. CDR3 size: 15 residues. Germline V lookup: CDR1 SGHRS, CDR2 YFSETQ.